This T cell receptor beta chain was documented in a study of CD8 T cells in ankylosing spondylitis. Study-level findings and limits: There was a TCR beta motif, made of 7 to 9 highly homologous variants, that appeared characteristic of ankylosing spondylitis blood. CD8+ by phenotype, disease-linked clones were relatively rare in peripheral blood.

V dropped 2 bases and J dropped 7; count of bases not matched to a gene: 16. Germline V gene sequence: CDR1 SGHAT, CDR2 FQNNGV. The length of the CDR3 is 18 residues. As the method for making TCR beta libraries, quantitative 5'-RACE with molecular barcodes was used. TCRdb independently ran MiXCR on the 5' RACE reads; one entry per CDR3 protein. This sample has over 400,000 distinct CDR3 sequences, with roughly 27% found just once. About this clonotype: Antigen: not known.

J is TRBJ2-1 and V is TRBV11-2; 8 bases agree with TRBD2. The sequencing input was blood, either unsorted or a sorted T cell fraction (not recorded which). This receptor was taken from a male donor with ankylosing spondylitis. The CDR3 loop is CASSLIPEAGAFRNEQFF. In nucleotides, the CDR3 is TGTGCCAGCAGCTTAATCCCCGAAGCGGGAGCTTTCAGGAATGAGCAGTTCTTC. Full variable domain (outside the CDR3, taken from reference TRBV11-2 and TRBJ2-1): EAGVAQSPRYKIIEKRQSVAFWCNPISGHATLYWYQQILGQGPKLLIQFQNNGVVDDSQLPKDRFSAERLKGVDSTLKIQPAKLEDSAVYLCASSLIPEAGAFRNEQFFGPGTRLTVL.